This T cell receptor (beta chain) was recorded in a study of blood T cell repertoires in COVID-19. Clones were read by immunoSEQ multiplex PCR, and TCRdb kept only the in-frame ones, dropping some. Of approximately 190,000 clones in the sample, 84% were seen once. CDR3 size: 15 residues. Germline V gene data show CDR1 as MGHRA and CDR2 as YSYEKL. Trimming took off 1 base at V and 8 bases at J, with 14 bases between the two ends. The TCR originated in a woman under 40 who had been exposed to COVID-19. This chain joins TRBV4-1 and TRBJ1-4; TRBD1 might be the D (5 bases). Sequenced sample: PBMCs or T cells enriched from blood (not recorded which). The CDR3 region has the DNA TGCGCCAGCAGCCAAGTACAAGGGGTAGGAGAAAAACTGTTTTTT. Translated, it gives CASSQVQGVGEKLFF.